One T cell receptor (beta chain) is described in this entry. Its antigen is as yet unknown. The CDR3 spans 19 residues. Per the germline V gene, CDR1 is LNHNV and CDR2 is YYDKDF (reference sequence). V was pared by 5 bases and J by 0 bases, with 17 bases of the junction left unmatched. In building TCR beta libraries, iRepertoire HTBI primers were used together with Arm-PCR of CDR3 regions. Each CDR3 protein is one row after TCRdb ran MiXCR on the multiplex PCR reads. The sample consists of around 400,000 distinct CDR3 sequences, roughly 10% of them appearing once. These data originate in a study of regulatory T cells in long-lasting Graves disease. Overall study findings and caveats: TRBV28, TRBJ1-2 and TRBJ2-5 emerged as the favored segments in persistent disease.

Time point indicated: newly diagnosed GD, antithyroid drugs for less than 3 months. RNA isolated from PBMCs was used to make the TCR library. Peripheral blood, Nine milliliters per patient, was collected in EDTA tubes. These records were also assigned to another study, of T cells in Graves' hyperthyroidism and ophthalmopathy. Per that study: HTBI primers were employed in a first-round RT-PCR of the TCR CDR3. Clonotypes that were expanded in thyroid above 0.001 mostly appeared in blood too.

The sample here was peripheral blood mononuclear cells (PBMCs), taken at new diagnosis, from a patient treated with antithyroid drugs. The chain links TRBV15 to TRBJ2-5; TRBD1 agrees at 8 bases. This receptor was obtained from a woman younger than 35 with Graves disease. The CDR3 nucleotides read TGTGCCACCAGCTCCCGTAAAACAGGGGGGACATTCTACCAAGAGACCCAGTACTTC. Protein: CATSSRKTGGTFYQETQYF. Drawing the rest from reference TRBV15 and TRBJ2-5, the complete variable domain is DAMVIQNPRYQVTQFGKPVTLSCSQTLNHNVMYWYQQKSSQAPKLLFHYYDKDFNNEADTPDNFQSRRPNTSFCFLDIRSPGLGDTAMYLCATSSRKTGGTFYQETQYFGPGTRLLVL.